This T cell receptor beta chain was sequenced for a study of cytomegalovirus exposure and HLA in healthy donors (dated by TCRdb to 2016 to 2017). Regarding the research as a whole: An earlier analysis of roughly 630 of the donors reported more than 250 Gb of sequence data and roughly 100 million unique TCR beta sequences from some 180 million T cells. A later genetic analysis used genome-wide SNP genotypes for about 65% of the roughly 700 donors, treating that subset as a discovery cohort. An early release covering roughly 640 HLA-typed donors comprised 250 to 350 gigabases of sequencing data and around 86 million unique TCR sequences. High-throughput TCR immunosequencing, statistical association of individual TCRs with disease status, and machine learning were combined to predict cytomegalovirus infection status. Rather than drawing on any new phenotypic data, the later analysis identified candidate immune exposures from TCR beta sequences and the way those sequences occurred across donors. An earlier analysis of roughly 580 of the donors used high-throughput TCR beta sequencing to judge whether each TCR beta V gene segment behaved as functional or pseudogenic. The study profiled the T cell repertoires of 500 to 800 subjects by immunosequencing and related them to cytomegalovirus serostatus. Typing coverage differed by locus: A, B, C, DRB1 and DQB1 were typed in roughly 620-640 donors, DQA1 in about 500, DPA1 in 606, and DPB1 in 450 to 480. Besides the first cohort of more than 650 subjects, a separate validation cohort made up of 95 to 150 different subjects was used. The study aimed to test whether cataloging public T cell receptors could reveal signatures of past pathogen exposure. Every repertoire in the discovery cohort had been generated on one and the same sequencing platform. Donor age, sex, ethnicity and CMV serostatus were compiled alongside the repertoire data. Four or five DR-DQ haplotypes were handled as single units for association and clustering because linkage in the cohort was strong. On average, about 240,000 unique TCR beta nucleotide sequences were sequenced per donor among 398 genotyped donors of the cohort, with roughly 18% of those sequences being non-productive. Of the roughly 430 genotyped donors, around 81% fell in the genetic ancestry cluster associated with self-reported Caucasian donors. In a later analysis, previously published TCR beta repertoires from 550 to 700 donors were re-analyzed and high-resolution HLA genotyping was added so that TCR occurrence patterns could be studied. Both class I and class II loci were covered by HLA typing, at four-digit resolution. Here is what the overall study found, with its caveats: A further reported finding was that TCR beta sequences accurately predicted the HLA-A and HLA-B alleles for most subjects in the first cohort. In a later analysis, HLA-associated TCR beta chains showed more clonal expansion and lower generation probabilities than non-associated chains that were equally common. The study gave a list of 150 to 200 TCR beta chains associated with cytomegalovirus. The classifier was reported to diagnose cytomegalovirus status with high specificity and sensitivity in both the original cohort and the validation cohort. A later analysis found that TCR association rates varied across HLA loci, with DRB1 alleles showing the most associated TCRs and HLA-C alleles the fewest. For the cohort, immune exposure information was limited to CMV serostatus. In a later genetic analysis, fewer N-insertions in productive TCRs were reported among donors in an Asian-associated ancestry cluster than the roughly 640-donor mean. Assigning TCR associations to individual alleles was difficult when HLA alleles, especially DR and DQ, strongly co-occurred. A later analysis associated 16,951 TCR beta sequences with specific HLA alleles at a false discovery rate of 0.05. Correlated functional status among segregating V segments might be attributable to linkage disequilibrium, but an unknown experimental factor could not be ruled out. Most TCR sequences were observed very rarely across donors, whereas some public TCRs were present in many individuals. In a later genetic analysis, a missense DCLRE1C variant was associated with V-gene and J-gene trimming of TCR beta chains, and the association was replicated in an independent cohort. In an earlier analysis of about 600 of the donors, most TCR beta V segments appeared in productive rearrangements about 90% or about 30% of the time, broadly matching IMGT annotations. This cohort had only TCR beta chains sequenced, and the lack of alpha or paired-chain data limited which features could be detected. Presence/absence analyses assumed roughly uniform sequencing depth across donors, an assumption that may not hold. In vitro tests confirmed that three of the cytomegalovirus-associated TCR beta chains recognize cytomegalovirus antigens. A group of highly shared sequence variants was considered likely to be a technical artifact of the sequencing pipeline. Several of the top co-occurrence clusters appeared to be linked to parvovirus B19, influenza, CMV and Epstein-Barr virus, according to a later analysis. Some IMGT-functional V segments, including TRBV6-2 and TRBV6-3, could not be distinguished by the 87-base-pair reads and were therefore excluded. Because counts were too low, around 17 rarely observed V segments, including chromosome 9 orphons, were left out of the earlier analysis of 587 of the donors. Most CMV-associated TCR beta chains appeared to be HLA-restricted in a later analysis, and the HLA associations seemed to be driven largely by CMV exposure. The authors suggested that the approach could potentially be extended to other disease states and immunological phenotypes. Because HLA typing was missing for some donors at each locus, association tests included only the typed subset.

Note on this clone: This clone's antigen is unknown. Base qualities are missing; no much larger clone stands one base away.

The germline V gene supplies CDR1 SGHDN and CDR2 FVKESK. The CDR3 numbers 14 residues from cysteine through phenylalanine. The CDR3 DNA has 42 bases and is translated from base 1. V and J are trimmed by 5 bases and 1 base, and the gene matches miss 3 bases of the junction. In total, around 600 healthy bone marrow donors made up the cohort. Cohort members were all nominally healthy when sampled, although unrecorded immune exposures were likely present. The donor was CMV seronegative and was included in the group of a few hundred seronegative cohort members. Each donor provided a peripheral blood sample, and peripheral blood mononuclear cells were used for TCR beta sequencing. Genomic DNA was extracted from the blood cell samples with the Qiagen DNeasy Blood Extraction Kit. Libraries were made using the immunoSEQ multiplex PCR assay. A mixture of 60 forward primers for TCR Vbeta segments and 13 reverse primers for TCR Jbeta segments was used in the multiplex PCR. The CDR3 region of rearranged TCR beta genes was amplified from genomic DNA with a multiplex PCR assay. The Illumina HiSeq System was used to sequence the amplified TCR beta libraries as 87-base-pair reads. In the original analysis: Across the roughly 640 repertoires, a later analysis counted tens of millions of unique TCR beta chains, around 10 million of which were shared by at least two donors. Raw reads were error-corrected and collapsed into unique sequences with a nearest-neighbor algorithm that merged closely related sequences to remove PCR and sequencing errors. V, D and J gene segments were assigned by aligning CDR3 sequences to IMGT reference sequences. For a sequence to be retained, at least a six-nucleotide match to both a V gene segment and a J gene segment was required. A rearrangement was called productive if the CDR3 had no stop codons and remained in frame with V and J, and every other rearrangement was called non-productive. Following IMGT convention, CDR3 was defined as the stretch from the second conserved V-encoded cysteine up to the conserved J-encoded phenylalanine. In an earlier analysis of just under 600 of the donors, sequences lacking an unambiguous match to a single V gene segment were excluded. An earlier analysis of fewer than 750 of the donors classified V segments as functional when productive rearrangements were above 56.7% and as segregating when the standard deviation between donors was above 5%. To diagnose cytomegalovirus status from the catalog of TCR beta chain sequences, a statistical classification framework was built. A later analysis assigned V and J genes by comparing TCR nucleotide sequences with IMGT/GENE-DB human TR gene sequences. In a later analysis, CDR3 sequences and most-parsimonious VDJ recombination scenarios were assigned using the TCRdist pipeline. In a later analysis, every TCR beta chain was defined by the combination of its CDR3 amino acid sequence and its V-gene family, and reads without a unique V-gene family were dropped. To address suspected cross-contamination and a sequencing artifact, a later analysis removed under 600 highly shared, low-generation-probability nucleotide sequences. In a later analysis, a clonal expansion index was calculated for each public chain from normalized within-repertoire ranks of inferred template counts. In a later analysis, generation probabilities were computed using a VDJ recombination model fitted to out-of-frame rearrangements, and the results were checked against IGoR. A later analysis scored TCR-TCR, TCR-HLA and TCR-CMV co-occurrence with hypergeometric tests, applying a repertoire-size bias correction to TCR pairs. False discovery rates were estimated in a later analysis by permuting HLA or CMV assignments 20 times. In a later analysis, co-occurring TCRs were grouped using DBSCAN, and TCRdist sequence similarity was added for clustering within HLA-allele-positive subsets. For co-occurrence clustering, repertoires with fewer than 30,000 or more than 120,000 public chains were excluded, along with roughly 5 repertoires with anomalous nucleotide sharing. Entries here come from immuneACCESS through TCRdb and include only in-frame sequences with V and J called. Some clones fail to appear in such tables; in the studies checked, an unresolved V gene covers under half of the shortfall, and the cause of the remainder is unknown. For V, J and clone size, that table is used; D and trimming come from the DNA. For this sample there are about 130,000 clones; more than 75% appear just once. The ten top clones hold less than 1.1% of the sample.

The chain employs TRBV14 and TRBJ2-5; 8 junctional bases match TRBD2. This clonotype was obtained from a male donor in good health and CMV-seronegative. Sequencing was carried out using PBMCs. The CDR3 loop reads CASSNRGGQETQYF. The DNA is as follows: TGTGCCAGCAGCAACCGGGGGGGCCAAGAGACCCAGTACTTC. This CDR3, with the reference TRBV14 and TRBJ2-5 proteins standing in past its ends, gives the full variable domain EAGVTQFPSHSVIEKGQTVTLRCDPISGHDNLYWYRRVMGKEIKFLLHFVKESKQDESGMPNNRFLAERTGGTYSTLKVQPAELEDSGVYFCASSNRGGQETQYFGPGTRLLVL.